Shown below are 18 T cell receptor beta chains from a single sample sequenced in a study of T cells in Graves' hyperthyroidism and ophthalmopathy. Template material for amplifying TCR beta CDR3 regions consisted of RNA transcripts. The HTBI primer set served for first-round RT-PCR of the TCR CDR3. One entry per CDR3 protein results from TCRdb running MiXCR on the multiplex PCR reads. The sample has a few hundred thousand distinct CDR3 sequences, 22% seen once. Source material: blood. The receptor set was obtained from a young man with Graves' ophthalmopathy.

The chain joins TRBV7-3 to TRBJ2-5; 10 bases agree with TRBD1. The CDR3 covers 15 residues. With 0 bases clipped from V and 5 bases from J, the junction kept 3 bases outside the gene matches. Germline CDR1 SGHTA, CDR2 FQGTGA. CDR3 sequence (DNA): TGTGCCAGCAGCTTAACCTCGGACAGGGGGGAGACCCAGTACTTC. It translates to CASSLTSDRGETQYF.

The rearrangement joins TRBV12-3 or TRBV12-4 to TRBJ1-2; 12 bases fit TRBD1. The V segment lost 4 bases and the J segment 7 bases; nucleotides outside the gene matches: 10. The CDR3 sequence is 16 residues long. CDR3 sequence: CASSYIQGTGGCGYTF. The CDR3, as DNA: TGTGCCAGCAGTTACATCCAAGGGACAGGGGGCTGTGGCTACACCTTC.

The genes are TRBV18 and TRBJ2-1; possible D gene TRBD2, 5 bases. CDR3 size: 17 residues. V was shortened by 2 bases and J by 2 bases, with 16 bases between the two germline ends. CDR1 and CDR2 from the germline V gene are KGHSH and LQKENI. The CDR3 DNA reads as TGTGCCAGCTCACCAGGGCCGGCGGGCAAAACCTACAATGAGCAGTTCTTC. It yields the protein CASSPGPAGKTYNEQFF. Supplemented by reference TRBV18 and TRBJ2-1, the full variable domain reads NAGVMQNPRHLVRRRGQEARLRCSPMKGHSHVYWYRQLPEEGLKFMVYLQKENIIDESGMPKERFSAEFPKEGPSILRIQQVVRGDSAAYFCASSPGPAGKTYNEQFFGPGTRLTVL.

There are many counts of this clonotype. This rearrangement joins TRBV7-3 to TRBJ2-1; 10 bases line up with TRBD2. Germline V gene lookup returns CDR1 SGHTA and CDR2 FQGTGA. The CDR3 consists of 14 residues. V lost 3 bases and J lost 6; bases outside the gene matches: 2. For the CDR3, the DNA is TGTGCCAGCAGCTTGGGACTAGCGCTCAATGAGCAGTTCTTC. As protein: CASSLGLALNEQFF.

There are many counts of this clonotype. The chain links TRBV12-3 or TRBV12-4 to TRBJ2-7; no reliable D call. The V end lost 5 bases, the J end lost 0 bases, and 11 bases lay between the germline ends. The CDR3 totals 14 residues. In DNA form, the CDR3 reads TGTGCCAGCAGTACGACTCAAAGCTCCTACGAGCAGTACTTC. This translates into CASSTTQSSYEQYF.

This clonotype came up many times. The chain combines TRBV7-8 with TRBJ2-1, with TRBD2 matching 12 bases. J gave up 0 bases and V 8 bases, and 11 bases lay outside the gene matches. Germline loops: CDR1 SGHVS, CDR2 FQNEAQ. The CDR3 consists of 18 residues. For the CDR3, the DNA is TGTGCCAGCTACCACTCCTCGACTAGCGGGAGCTCCTACAATGAGCAGTTCTTC. Its translation is CASYHSSTSGSSYNEQFF.

CDR3 sequence (DNA): TGTGCCAGTAGTATAGGCAGGGGGCTACGTGATGGCTACACCTTC. Its protein is CASSIGRGLRDGYTF. The genes are TRBV19 and TRBJ1-2, with 8 bases that match TRBD1. Per the germline V gene, CDR1 is LNHDA and CDR2 is SQIVND (reference sequence). J lost 6 bases, V lost 1 base, and 7 bases had no gene match. The CDR3 is 15 amino acids. Together with reference TRBV19 and TRBJ1-2, the CDR3 gives the full variable domain: DGGITQSPKYLFRKEGQNVTLSCEQNLNHDAMYWYRQDPGQGLRLIYYSQIVNDFQKGDIAEGYSVSREKKESFPLTVTSAQKNPTAFYLCASSIGRGLRDGYTFGSGTRLTVV.

The sample holds many counts of this clonotype. The chain links TRBV12-3 or TRBV12-4 to TRBJ2-5, with D hard to call. Between the trimmed V and J ends, which lost 3 bases and 3 bases, there was a span of 5 bases. The CDR3 extends over 12 amino acids. CDR3: CASSFGEETQYF. CDR3 in DNA: TGTGCCAGCAGTTTTGGGGAAGAGACCCAGTACTTC.

This clonotype was seen a few times. The chain couples TRBV10-3 to TRBJ1-1; no definite D call. The CDR3 is 15 amino acids. Trimming pared 2 bases from V and 1 base from J, leaving 11 bases between. The V gene's germline CDR1 is ENHRY and CDR2 SYGVKD. CDR3 in DNA: TGTGCCATCAGTGAGATTCCGGGAGAGAACACTGAAGCTTTCTTT. Encoded protein: CAISEIPGENTEAFF.

This clonotype was seen at least ten times. The V and J genes are TRBV2 and TRBJ2-7; D is unresolved. The ends were cut back, 4 bases at V and 4 bases at J, with 2 bases in the middle. This CDR3 is 10 amino acids long. The V gene's germline CDR1 is SNHLY and CDR2 FYNNEI. CDR3 DNA sequence: TGTGCCAGCAGTGGGTACGAGCAGTACTTC. Its translation: CASSGYEQYF. Together with reference TRBV2 and TRBJ2-7, the CDR3 gives the full variable domain: EPEVTQTPSHQVTQMGQEVILRCVPISNHLYFYWYRQILGQKVEFLVSFYNNEISEKSEIFDDQFSVERPDGSNFTLKIRSTKLEDSAMYFCASSGYEQYFGPGTRLTVT.

This clonotype was picked up a small number of times. The chain employs TRBV18 and TRBJ1-6; D ambiguous. V lost 6 bases to trimming and J lost 6 bases, with 12 bases between them. This CDR3 is built from 14 residues. Germline V gene sequence: CDR1 KGHSH, CDR2 LQKENI. As DNA, the CDR3 is TGTGCCAGCTCCCAAGACGGTCTTAATTCACCCCTCCACTTT. Its translation: CASSQDGLNSPLHF. The variable domain in full, completed from reference TRBV18 and TRBJ1-6, reads NAGVMQNPRHLVRRRGQEARLRCSPMKGHSHVYWYRQLPEEGLKFMVYLQKENIIDESGMPKERFSAEFPKEGPSILRIQQVVRGDSAAYFCASSQDGLNSPLHFGNGTRLTVT.

The chain joins TRBV5-1 to TRBJ2-5; tentative D call: TRBD2 (6 bases). V was clipped by 4 bases and J by 4 bases, with 11 bases between them. Germline-derived CDR1 and CDR2 are SGHRS and YFSETQ. This CDR3 is built from 13 residues. In nucleotides, the CDR3 is TGCGCCAGCAGCGGCGGGGACGTAGAGACCCAGTACTTC. This gives the protein CASSGGDVETQYF.

The genes are TRBV20-1 and TRBJ2-7; D possibly corresponds to TRBD1 (6 bases). CDR3 length equals 12 residues. The germline CDR1 and CDR2 sequences are DFQATT and SNEGSKA (reference sequence). Trimming shortened V by 3 bases and J by 5 bases, and 11 bases separated the two germline ends. CDR3 DNA sequence: TGCAGTGCTAGCGAATCAGGGGACGAGCAGTACTTC. It translates to CSASESGDEQYF.

CDR3 nucleotide sequence: TGTGCCAGCAGCTTTGAACTAGCGGGAGGGAAGGAAGTAGGCTACAATGAGCAGTTCTTC. Amino acids: CASSFELAGGKEVGYNEQFF. The rearrangement uses TRBV7-2 and TRBJ2-1; 13 bases agree with TRBD2. CDR1 is SGHTA and CDR2 is FQGNSA in the germline V gene. The V segment lost 3 bases and the J segment 3 bases; nucleotides outside the gene matches: 14. This CDR3 has 20 amino acids.

This clonotype was counted at least ten times. The rearrangement joins TRBV28 to TRBJ1-1, with D uncertain. The CDR3 is made up of 14 amino acids. The V end lost 2 bases, the J end lost 1 base, and 8 bases lay between the germline ends. In germline, CDR1 is MDHEN, CDR2 SYDVKM. This CDR3 reads CASSLPGANTEAFF. CDR3 sequence (DNA): TGTGCCAGCAGTTTACCAGGTGCGAACACTGAAGCTTTCTTT. The full variable domain, with the rest looked up from reference TRBV28 and TRBJ1-1, is DVKVTQSSRYLVKRTGEKVFLECVQDMDHENMFWYRQDPGLGLRLIYFSYDVKMKEKGDIPEGYSVSREKKERFSLILESASTNQTSMYLCASSLPGANTEAFFGQGTRLTVV.

The CDR3 DNA sequence: TGTGCCAGCAGTGAAGAAGGCAGGGGGCGAGCTAACTATGGCTACACCTTC. Translating it yields CASSEEGRGRANYGYTF. The V gene is TRBV25-1, the J gene TRBJ1-2, with TRBD1 matching 8 bases. Germline V gene sequence: CDR1 MGHDK, CDR2 SYGVNS. The CDR3 is 17 residues long. V dropped 2 bases and J dropped 0; count of bases not matched to a gene: 8.

The sample holds many counts of this clonotype. The chain couples TRBV11-2 to TRBJ2-1; TRBD2 might be the D (6 bases). In germline, CDR1 is SGHAT, CDR2 FQNNGV. CDR3 length: 17 residues. Trimming pared 5 bases from V and 1 base from J, leaving 18 bases between. The DNA of the CDR3 is TGTGCCAGCAGCCGGATGAGAGGGAGGTTGTCCTACAATGAGCAGTTCTTC. Translation: CASSRMRGRLSYNEQFF.

In this sample, this clonotype turned up many times. The J gene is TRBJ2-1, the V gene TRBV24-1; D gene ambiguous. With 5 bases removed from V and 2 bases from J, the gap between germline ends came to 15 bases. Germline CDR1 reads KGHDR; CDR2 reads SFDVKD. The CDR3 is 16 amino acids. CDR3 nucleotides: TGTGCCACCAGTGGAAAGGAGACTCCGACCTACAATGAGCAGTTCTTC. Its protein is CATSGKETPTYNEQFF.